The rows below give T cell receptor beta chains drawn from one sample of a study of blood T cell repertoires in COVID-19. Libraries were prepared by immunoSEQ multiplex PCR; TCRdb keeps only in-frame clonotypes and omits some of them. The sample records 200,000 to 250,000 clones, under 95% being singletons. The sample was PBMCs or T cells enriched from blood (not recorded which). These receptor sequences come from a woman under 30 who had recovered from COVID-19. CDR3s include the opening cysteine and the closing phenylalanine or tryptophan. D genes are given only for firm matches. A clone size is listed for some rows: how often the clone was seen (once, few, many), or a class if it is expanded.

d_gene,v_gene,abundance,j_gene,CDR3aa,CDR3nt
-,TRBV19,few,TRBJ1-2,CASSIRDIRGYTF,TGTGCCAGTAGTATCCGGGACATCCGTGGCTACACCTTC
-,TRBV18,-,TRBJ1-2,CASSPLNYGYTF,TGTGCCAGCTCACCACTAAATTATGGCTACACCTTC
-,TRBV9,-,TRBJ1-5,CASSTDYSNQPQHF,TGTGCCAGCTCTACAGATTACAGCAATCAGCCCCAGCATTTT
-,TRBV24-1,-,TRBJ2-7,CATSHSGHGAYEQYF,TGTGCCACCAGCCACTCGGGACACGGGGCCTACGAGCAGTACTTC
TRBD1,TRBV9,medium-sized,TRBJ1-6,CASSPRGRDSSSPLHF,TGTGCCAGCAGCCCTAGAGGGCGGGACAGTAGTTCACCCCTCCACTTT
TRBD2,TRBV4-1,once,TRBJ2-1,CASSHKTSARDNEQFF,TGCGCCAGCAGCCATAAGACTAGCGCACGGGACAATGAGCAGTTCTTC
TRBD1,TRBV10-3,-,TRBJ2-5,CAISLTGLQETQYF,TGTGCCATCAGCCTGACAGGGCTGCAAGAGACCCAGTACTTC
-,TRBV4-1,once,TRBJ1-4,CASSRKLGLLALGANEKLFF,TGCGCCAGCAGCCGTAAGTTGGGTTTGTTAGCCCTGGGAGCTAATGAAAAACTGTTTTTT
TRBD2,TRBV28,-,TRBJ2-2,CASRPDSGRKSTGELFF,TGTGCCAGCAGGCCTGATAGCGGGAGAAAGTCCACCGGGGAGCTGTTTTTT
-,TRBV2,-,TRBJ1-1,CASNSDSLNTEAFF,TGTGCCAGCAACTCGGACAGCCTGAACACTGAAGCTTTCTTT
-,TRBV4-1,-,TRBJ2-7,CASSQYEGHKSYEQYF,TGCGCCAGCAGCCAATATGAGGGCCATAAATCCTACGAGCAGTACTTC
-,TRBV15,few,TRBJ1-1,CAATTGMDTEAFF,TGTGCCGCAACTACAGGGATGGACACTGAAGCTTTCTTT
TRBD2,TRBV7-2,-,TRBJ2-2,CASSVIGGTSGTGELFF,TGTGCCAGCAGCGTTATAGGGGGGACTAGCGGAACCGGGGAGCTGTTTTTT
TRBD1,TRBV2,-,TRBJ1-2,CASSEVWGGTGDGYTF,TGTGCCAGCAGTGAAGTATGGGGCGGGACAGGGGATGGCTACACCTTC
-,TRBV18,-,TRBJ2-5,CASSPQGGETQYF,TGTGCCAGCTCCCCCCAGGGCGGAGAGACCCAGTACTTC
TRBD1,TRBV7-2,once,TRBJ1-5,CASSLGDRGRNQPQHF,TGTGCCAGCAGCTTAGGGGACAGGGGCAGAAATCAGCCCCAGCATTTT
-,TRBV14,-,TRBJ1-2,CASSQGWGGGGYTF,TGTGCCAGCAGCCAAGGATGGGGAGGAGGTGGCTACACCTTC
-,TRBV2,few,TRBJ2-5,CASNPQPGLETQYF,TGTGCCAGCAACCCTCAGCCAGGCCTAGAGACCCAGTACTTC
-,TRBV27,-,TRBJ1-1,CASSLMGHTEAFF,TGTGCCAGCAGTTTAATGGGCCACACTGAAGCTTTCTTT
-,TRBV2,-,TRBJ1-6,CATAVGARNSPLHF,TGTGCCACAGCAGTGGGGGCGAGGAATTCACCCCTCCACTTT
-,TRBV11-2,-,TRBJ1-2,CASSLAPDSFYGYTF,TGTGCCAGCAGCTTAGCCCCGGACAGTTTTTATGGCTACACCTTC
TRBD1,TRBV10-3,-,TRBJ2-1,CAIRTGGTFNEQFF,TGTGCCATCAGGACAGGGGGAACTTTCAATGAGCAGTTCTTC
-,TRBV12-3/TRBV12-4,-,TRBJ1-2,CASTLSGSYGYTF,TGTGCCAGCACCCTTTCAGGGTCCTATGGCTACACCTTC
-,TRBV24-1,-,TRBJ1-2,CATSQGSLGRGYTF,TGTGCCACCAGCCAGGGCAGTTTGGGCCGGGGCTACACCTTC
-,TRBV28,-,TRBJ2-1,CASSFWRGLYNEQFF,TGTGCCAGCAGTTTCTGGCGGGGCCTTTACAATGAGCAGTTCTTC
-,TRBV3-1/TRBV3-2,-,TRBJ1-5,CASSQDLTENQPQHF,TGTGCCAGCAGCCAAGATCTGACAGAGAATCAGCCCCAGCATTTT
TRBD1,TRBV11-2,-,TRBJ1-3,CASSLLSGGGNTIYF,TGTGCCAGCAGCTTGTTGTCAGGGGGAGGAAACACCATATATTTT
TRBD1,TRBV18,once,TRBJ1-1,CASLRTGDFEAFF,TGTGCCAGCTTACGGACAGGGGACTTTGAAGCTTTCTTT
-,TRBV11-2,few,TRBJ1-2,CASSLDLEGSFGYTF,TGTGCCAGCAGCTTGGATCTTGAGGGTTCATTTGGCTACACCTTC
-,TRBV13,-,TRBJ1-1,CASSLDIYTEAFF,TGTGCCAGCAGCTTAGACATTTACACTGAAGCTTTCTTT
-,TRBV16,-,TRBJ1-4,CASSQFRTNEKLFF,TGTGCCAGCAGCCAATTTAGAACTAATGAAAAACTGTTTTTT
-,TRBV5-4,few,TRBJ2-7,CAYSRGFSYEQYF,TGTGCCTATTCCCGAGGGTTCTCCTACGAGCAGTACTTC
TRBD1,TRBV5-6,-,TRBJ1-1,CASSLIRTGGMTEAFF,TGTGCCAGCAGCCTAATACGGACAGGTGGGATGACTGAAGCTTTCTTT
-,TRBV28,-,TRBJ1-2,CASSSENYGYTF,TGTGCCAGCAGTTCCGAGAACTATGGCTACACCTTC
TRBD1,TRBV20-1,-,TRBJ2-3,CSASSPGTGGTDTQYF,TGCAGTGCTAGTAGCCCCGGGACAGGTGGAACAGATACGCAGTATTTT
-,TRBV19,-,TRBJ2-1,CASSATSRVNEQFF,TGTGCCAGTAGTGCCACCTCGAGGGTAAATGAGCAGTTCTTC
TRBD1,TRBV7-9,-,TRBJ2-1,CASSPRGSSYNEQFF,TGTGCCAGCAGCCCCAGGGGGAGTTCCTACAATGAGCAGTTCTTC
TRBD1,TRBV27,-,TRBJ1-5,CASSLRGFNQPQHF,TGTGCCAGCAGTCTCAGGGGGTTCAATCAGCCCCAGCATTTT
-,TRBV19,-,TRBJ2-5,CASSIFCGIEETQYF,TGTGCCAGTAGTATATTTTGCGGGATAGAAGAGACCCAGTACTTC
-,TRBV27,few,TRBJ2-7,CASRRGGEQYF,TGTGCCAGCAGAAGGGGGGGCGAGCAGTACTTC
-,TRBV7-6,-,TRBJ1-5,CASSRGGGVKDQPQHF,TGTGCCAGCAGCCGAGGGGGAGGGGTTAAGGATCAGCCCCAGCATTTT
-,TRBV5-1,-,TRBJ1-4,CASSPGTLKGEKLFF,TGCGCCAGCAGCCCCGGGACACTCAAGGGTGAAAAACTGTTTTTT
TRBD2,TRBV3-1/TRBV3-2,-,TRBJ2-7,CASSPSSGGAYEQYF,TGTGCCAGCAGCCCATCTAGCGGGGGGGCATACGAGCAGTACTTC
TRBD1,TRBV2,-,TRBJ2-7,CASSTDRVASYEQYF,TGTGCCAGCAGTACCGACAGGGTGGCGTCCTACGAGCAGTACTTC
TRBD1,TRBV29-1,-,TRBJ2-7,CSVEEGQSYEQYF,TGCAGCGTTGAAGAGGGACAGTCCTACGAGCAGTACTTC
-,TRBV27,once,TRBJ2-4,CASSFQGVDIQYF,TGTGCCAGCAGTTTTCAGGGCGTGGACATTCAGTACTTC
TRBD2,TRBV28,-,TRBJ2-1,CASIGREGRNNEQFF,TGTGCCAGCATAGGGCGGGAGGGCCGGAACAATGAGCAGTTCTTC
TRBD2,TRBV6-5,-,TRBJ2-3,CASRNLAGGIDTQYF,TGTGCCAGCAGGAACCTGGCGGGGGGTATAGATACGCAGTATTTT
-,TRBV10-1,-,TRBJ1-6,CASSDPGYLWTRYNSPLHF,TGCGCCAGCAGTGACCCAGGGTATTTGTGGACCCGATATAATTCACCCCTCCACTTT
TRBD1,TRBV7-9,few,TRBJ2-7,CASSLGTALSYEQYF,TGTGCCAGCAGCCTCGGGACAGCACTCTCCTACGAGCAGTACTTC